This TCR beta chain was profiled in a study of blood T cell repertoires in COVID-19. The CDR3 length is 12 residues. The V end lost 6 bases, the J end lost 3 bases, and 8 bases lay between the germline ends. Germline values: CDR1 MDHEN, CDR2 SYDVKM. Cohort assignment relied on participant-reported clinical history. Original processing notes: The authors estimated nucleated cell counts from reference gene primer amplification. Clones were read by immunoSEQ multiplex PCR, and TCRdb kept only the in-frame ones, dropping some. The DNA was the basis for D and trimming; V, J and clone size are from that table. The profile shows a few hundred thousand clones, approximately 90% of them singletons.

Sequenced: PBMCs or T cells enriched from blood (not recorded which). The sequence was collected from a woman aged 18-35 years who had recovered from COVID-19. The chain joins TRBV28 to TRBJ1-1; D gene unclear. This CDR3 reads CASSSQDTEAFF. CDR3 DNA: TGTGCCAGCAGCTCTCAGGACACTGAAGCTTTCTTT.